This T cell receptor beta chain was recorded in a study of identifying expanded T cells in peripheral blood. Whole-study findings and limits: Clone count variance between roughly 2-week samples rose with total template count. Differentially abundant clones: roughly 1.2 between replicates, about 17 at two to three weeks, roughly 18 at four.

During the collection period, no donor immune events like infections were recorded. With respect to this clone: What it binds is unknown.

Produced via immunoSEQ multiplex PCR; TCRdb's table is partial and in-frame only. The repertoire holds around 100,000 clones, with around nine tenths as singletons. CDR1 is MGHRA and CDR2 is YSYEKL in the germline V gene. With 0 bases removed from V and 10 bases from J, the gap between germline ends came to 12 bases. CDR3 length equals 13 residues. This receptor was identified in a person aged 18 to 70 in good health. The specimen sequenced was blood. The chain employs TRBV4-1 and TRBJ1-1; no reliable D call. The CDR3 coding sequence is TGCGCCAGCAGCCAAGATCCTCCGCCAACAGCTTTCTTT. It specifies CASSQDPPPTAFF.